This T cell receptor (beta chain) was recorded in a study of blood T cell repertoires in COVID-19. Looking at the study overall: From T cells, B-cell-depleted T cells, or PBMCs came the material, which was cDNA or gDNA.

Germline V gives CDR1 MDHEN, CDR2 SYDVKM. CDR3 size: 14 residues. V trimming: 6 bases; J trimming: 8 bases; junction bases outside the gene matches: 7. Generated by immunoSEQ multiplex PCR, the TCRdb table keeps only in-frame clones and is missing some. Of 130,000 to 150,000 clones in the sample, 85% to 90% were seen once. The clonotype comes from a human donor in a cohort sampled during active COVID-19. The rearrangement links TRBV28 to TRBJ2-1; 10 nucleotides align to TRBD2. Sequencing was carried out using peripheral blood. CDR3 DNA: TGTGCCAGCAGGATTCGACTAGCGGGCCATGAGCAGTTCTTC. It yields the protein CASRIRLAGHEQFF. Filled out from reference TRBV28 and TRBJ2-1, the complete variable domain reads DVKVTQSSRYLVKRTGEKVFLECVQDMDHENMFWYRQDPGLGLRLIYFSYDVKMKEKGDIPEGYSVSREKKERFSLILESASTNQTSMYLCASRIRLAGHEQFFGPGTRLTVL.